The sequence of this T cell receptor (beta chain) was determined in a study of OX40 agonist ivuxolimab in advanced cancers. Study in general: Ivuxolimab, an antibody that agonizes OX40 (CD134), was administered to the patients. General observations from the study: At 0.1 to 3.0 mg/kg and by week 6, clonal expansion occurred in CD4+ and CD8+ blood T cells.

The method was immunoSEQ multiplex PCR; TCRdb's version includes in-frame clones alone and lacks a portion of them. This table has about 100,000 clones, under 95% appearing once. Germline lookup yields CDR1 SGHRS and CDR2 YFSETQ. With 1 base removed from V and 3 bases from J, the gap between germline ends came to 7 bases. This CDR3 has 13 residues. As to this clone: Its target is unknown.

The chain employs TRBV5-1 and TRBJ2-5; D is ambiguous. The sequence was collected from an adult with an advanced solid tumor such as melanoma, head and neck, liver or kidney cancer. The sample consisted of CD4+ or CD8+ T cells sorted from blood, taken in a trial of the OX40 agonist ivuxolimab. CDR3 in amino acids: CASSLTVEETQYF. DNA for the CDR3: TGCGCCAGCAGCTTGACAGTGGAAGAGACCCAGTACTTC.